These 30 T cell receptor beta chains were sequenced from one sample in a study of radiation and T cells in renal cell carcinoma. Profiled with immunoSEQ multiplex PCR; TCRdb holds only in-frame clones, not every one. The sample lists 130,000 or so clones, approximately 90% occurring once. The time point: baseline pretreatment blood. Indicated treatment: 15 Gy SBRT to primary tumor, nephrectomy 4 weeks later. The sequencing used blood, collected from a patient whose treatment included radiotherapy and nephrectomy. These receptors were obtained from a woman aged 50 to 60 with renal cell carcinoma.

This clone was observed a single time. The chain combines TRBV4-2 with TRBJ1-4; D gene ambiguous. In germline, CDR1 is LGHNA, CDR2 YNFKEQ. The CDR3 consists of 15 residues. V gave up 3 bases and J gave up 6 bases, with 14 bases separating them. CDR3: CASSQPEQLDEKLFF. Here the CDR3 DNA reads TGTGCCAGCAGCCAGCCGGAACAGTTGGATGAAAAACTGTTTTTT.

On this clone itself: The same CDR3 can be traced to other DNA sequences in this sample. The chain has TRBV9 and TRBJ2-2; D possibly corresponds to TRBD1 (5 bases). Germline V lookup: CDR1 SGDLS, CDR2 YYNGEE. The V end lost 0 bases, the J end lost 3 bases, and 6 bases lay between the germline ends. The CDR3 totals 14 residues. CDR3 coding DNA: TGTGCCAGCAGCGTAGTGACAGACACCGGGGAGCTGTTTTTT. Amino acids: CASSVVTDTGELFF.

The V gene is TRBV29-1, the J gene TRBJ2-5, with a tentative D call TRBD1 (5 bases). The germline CDR1 and CDR2 sequences are SQVTM and ANQGSEA. Deletions cut 7 bases from V and 5 bases from J, with 17 bases between. This CDR3 contains 13 residues. The DNA for the CDR3 is TGCAGCGGCGCTGCAGGGCTGGGGGAGACCCAGTACTTC. Its translation is CSGAAGLGETQYF.

The chain recombines TRBV9 with TRBJ2-1; D perhaps matches TRBD1 (6 bases). The V gene lost 3 bases and the J gene lost 4 bases, with 20 bases spanning the gap. Germline V gene data show CDR1 as SGDLS and CDR2 as YYNGEE. This CDR3 has 17 residues. The CDR3 loop is CASSEGDVWGGYNEQFF. The CDR3 region has the DNA TGTGCCAGCAGCGAGGGGGACGTGTGGGGTGGGTACAATGAGCAGTTCTTC.

The chain recombines TRBV14 with TRBJ1-2; no reliable D call. The CDR3 sequence is 13 residues long. The V end lost 4 bases, the J end lost 5 bases, and 11 bases lay between the germline ends. Germline V gene sequence: CDR1 SGHDN, CDR2 FVKESK. CDR3 nucleotides: TGTGCCAGCAGCCTTTTTGCGGAATATGGCTACACCTTC. Amino acids: CASSLFAEYGYTF.

This clone was counted once. This rearrangement joins TRBV29-1 to TRBJ1-2, with D unresolved. The CDR3 consists of 12 residues. Trimming left V 5 bases short and J 4 bases short, with 11 bases between. Per the germline V gene, CDR1 is SQVTM and CDR2 is ANQGSEA. The CDR3 nucleotides read TGCAGCGTTTCCGGGCCCATCTATGGCTACACCTTC. Protein: CSVSGPIYGYTF.

The chain couples TRBV11-3 to TRBJ2-1; D remains ambiguous. Looked up from germline, CDR1 is SGHNT and CDR2 is YENEEA. V was clipped by 4 bases and J by 9 bases, with 7 bases between them. The CDR3 loop spans 11 amino acids. CDR3 protein: CASSSTLEQFF. The CDR3 DNA reads TGTGCCAGCAGCTCCACCCTTGAGCAGTTCTTC.

The chain is built from TRBV6-6 and TRBJ2-1, with 8 bases aligning to TRBD2. Trimming cost V 4 bases and J 3 bases; bases outside gene matches: 5. The CDR3 runs to 15 residues. From germline, CDR1 is MNHNY and CDR2 SVGAGI (reference sequence). CDR3 coding DNA: TGTGCCAGCAGTTTGGAGCGGGGGAGCTACAATGAGCAGTTCTTC. Amino acid sequence: CASSLERGSYNEQFF.

This sequence joins TRBV5-1 and TRBJ2-7; 10 bases fit TRBD1. The germline CDR1 and CDR2 sequences are SGHRS and YFSETQ. This CDR3 has 14 amino acids. With V trimmed by 4 bases and J by 5 bases, 6 bases remained unmatched. The CDR3 sequence: CASSLRQGAHEQYF. The CDR3 coding sequence is TGCGCCAGCAGCCTAAGACAGGGGGCCCACGAGCAGTACTTC.

This clone came up once. The CDR3 region has the DNA TGTGCCAGCAGCCAAGGTTGGGGGCAAAATCAGCCCCAGCATTTT. Amino acids: CASSQGWGQNQPQHF. The chain is built from TRBV19 and TRBJ1-5; maybe TRBD1 (6 bases). V was shortened by 9 bases and J by 4 bases, with 19 bases between the two germline ends. Germline CDR1 is LNHDA and CDR2 is SQIVND (reference sequence). This CDR3 is 15 amino acids long.

V is TRBV21-1 and J is TRBJ1-2; the table's D call TRBD1 went unverified against the DNA. TRBV21-1 is a documented pseudogene. The CDR3 consists of 19 residues. CDR3 residues: CASSKAAPSIQGADYGYTF. In DNA form, the CDR3 reads TGTGCCAGCAGCAAAGCCGCACCAAGTATTCAGGGGGCGGACTATGGCTACACCTTC.

The chain uses TRBV2 and TRBJ2-2; TRBD1 matches 7 bases. The germline V gene has CDR1 SNHLY and CDR2 FYNNEI. This CDR3 has 14 residues. J lost 3 bases, V lost 8 bases, and 6 bases had no gene match. Here the CDR3 reads CASVTGVDTGELFF. CDR3 nucleotides: TGTGCCAGCGTCACAGGGGTAGACACCGGGGAGCTGTTTTTT. Supplemented by reference TRBV2 and TRBJ2-2, the full variable domain reads EPEVTQTPSHQVTQMGQEVILRCVPISNHLYFYWYRQILGQKVEFLVSFYNNEISEKSEIFDDQFSVERPDGSNFTLKIRSTKLEDSAMYFCASVTGVDTGELFFGEGSRLTVL.

On this clone itself: The same CDR3 is also encoded by other DNA sequences in this sample. The chain couples TRBV4-1 to TRBJ1-2; maybe TRBD1 (5 bases). CDR1 and CDR2 (germline): MGHRA, YSYEKL. Trimming cost V 0 bases and J 0 bases, with 11 bases left between them. The CDR3 covers 16 residues. The CDR3: CASSQDLGRANYGYTF. Here the CDR3 DNA reads TGCGCCAGCAGCCAAGATTTAGGCAGGGCTAACTATGGCTACACCTTC.

The V gene is TRBV4-1, the J gene TRBJ1-2, with 11 nucleotides matching TRBD1. Germline lookup yields CDR1 MGHRA and CDR2 YSYEKL. The V gene end was trimmed by 4 bases and the J gene end by 5 bases; junction bases not matched to a gene: 3. The CDR3 loop spans 14 amino acids. CDR3 amino acids: CASSPDRGHYGYTF. CDR3 nucleotides: TGCGCCAGCAGCCCGGACAGGGGGCATTATGGCTACACCTTC.

This clone was observed once. V and J are TRBV7-2 and TRBJ1-1, with a tentative D call TRBD1 (6 bases). The germline V gene encodes CDR1 SGHTA and CDR2 FQGNSA. This CDR3 comprises 14 residues. V dropped 5 bases and J dropped 3 bases, with 13 bases sitting between them. CDR3 DNA sequence: TGTGCCAGCAGCCTGGGGGCGGGTTACACTGAAGCTTTCTTT. Its protein product is CASSLGAGYTEAFF.

The chain has TRBV25-1 and TRBJ1-5, with D unresolved. V gave up 5 bases and J gave up 4 bases, with 12 bases separating them. This CDR3 is built from 14 residues. Germline V lookup: CDR1 MGHDK, CDR2 SYGVNS. For the CDR3, the DNA is TGTGCCAGCAGTTCCGTCGGGGAAAATCAGCCCCAGCATTTT. Encoded protein: CASSSVGENQPQHF.

The V gene is TRBV7-8, the J gene TRBJ2-2, with 10 bases fitting TRBD2. J lost 4 bases, V lost 5 bases, and 10 bases had no gene match. The CDR3 runs 17 residues. Germline-derived CDR1 and CDR2 are SGHVS and FQNEAQ. The CDR3, as DNA: TGTGCCAGCAGCAGCAGCGGGGGGGCGACGGGCACCGGGGAGCTGTTTTTT. Amino acids: CASSSSGGATGTGELFF.

The V gene is TRBV5-5, the J gene TRBJ1-2; possible D gene TRBD1, 6 bases. V dropped 4 bases and J dropped 7 bases, with 17 bases sitting between them. Germline CDR1 reads SGHKS; CDR2 reads YYEKEE (reference sequence). This CDR3 region has 14 residues. The CDR3 nucleotides read TGTGCCAGCAGCAGCCCAAGGGGACATCGTGGCTACACCTTC. It specifies CASSSPRGHRGYTF.

This clone turned up a few times. The chain combines TRBV10-3 with TRBJ2-5, with D tentatively TRBD2 (5 bases). This CDR3 region has 17 residues. The germline V and J ends were trimmed by 0 bases and 2 bases, with 16 bases remaining between them. Germline CDR1 is ENHRY and CDR2 is SYGVKD. Written as DNA, the CDR3 is TGTGCCATCAGTGAGTCGACATCGGGGAGTGGACAAGAGACCCAGTACTTC. Translated: CAISESTSGSGQETQYF.

The chain links TRBV7-6 to TRBJ2-3; TRBD2 might be the D (7 bases). Germline CDR1 and CDR2: SGHVS and FNYEAQ. This CDR3 has 15 amino acids. V lost 5 bases and J 3 bases, leaving 15 bases between the germline ends. The CDR3 sequence is CASSPRGGGTDTQYF. The CDR3 nucleotides read TGTGCCAGCAGCCCCCGGGGAGGGGGGACAGATACGCAGTATTTT.

The chain couples TRBV6-6 to TRBJ1-2; D not resolved. CDR3 length: 14 amino acids. Deletions cut 7 bases from V and 6 bases from J, with 18 bases between. In germline, CDR1 is MNHNY, CDR2 SVGAGI (reference sequence). The CDR3 DNA reads TGTGCCAGCACGTTGGAGCAGGTTGCGGATGGCTACACCTTC. Amino acids: CASTLEQVADGYTF.

The chain combines TRBV19 with TRBJ2-3; TRBD2 matches 7 bases. CDR1 LNHDA and CDR2 SQIVND come from the germline V gene (reference sequence). Trimming cost V 7 bases and J 2 bases; bases outside gene matches: 6. This CDR3 contains 14 residues. CDR3 DNA sequence: TGTGCCAGTAAGGAGCGGGGTTTCACAGATACGCAGTATTTT. Protein: CASKERGFTDTQYF.

V usage is TRBV6-1 and J usage is TRBJ1-1, with D possibly being TRBD1 (5 bases). Per the germline V gene, CDR1 is MNHNS and CDR2 is SASEGT. V shed 6 bases and J shed 3 bases, with 14 bases lying between them. The CDR3 is 14 amino acids. CDR3 DNA sequence: TGTGCCAGCAGGAGCGGGGGAGCGTACACTGAAGCTTTCTTT. This sequence encodes CASRSGGAYTEAFF.

The chain links TRBV5-6 to TRBJ1-2; D call uncertain. Germline V gene data show CDR1 as SGHDT and CDR2 as YYEEEE. CDR3 length equals 12 residues. V lost 4 bases to trimming and J lost 8 bases, with 12 bases between them. Here the CDR3 DNA reads TGTGCCAGCAGCATATGGACGGGGGGCTACACCTTC. Translated, it gives CASSIWTGGYTF. Using reference TRBV5-6 and TRBJ1-2 for the parts outside the CDR3, the full variable domain is DAGVTQSPTHLIKTRGQQVTLRCSPKSGHDTVSWYQQALGQGPQFIFQYYEEEERQRGNFPDRFSGHQFPNYSSELNVNALLLGDSALYLCASSIWTGGYTFGSGTRLTVV.

The chain is built from TRBV6-6 and TRBJ1-1; D may be TRBD1 (6 bases). The CDR3 length is 14 residues. Per the germline V gene, CDR1 is MNHNY and CDR2 is SVGAGI (reference sequence). V lost 7 bases, J lost 13 bases, and 25 bases lay in between. CDR3 loop: CASIDLRDTPRVFF. The CDR3 DNA sequence: TGTGCCAGCATAGATCTCCGGGACACCCCTCGGGTTTTCTTT.

V usage is TRBV18 and J usage is TRBJ2-3; D is unresolved. CDR1 is KGHSH and CDR2 is LQKENI in the germline V gene. V lost 3 bases and J lost 0, with 7 bases in between. This CDR3 spans 14 amino acids. CDR3 DNA sequence: TGTGCCAGCTCACCTAGGTTTAGCACAGATACGCAGTATTTT. Its protein product is CASSPRFSTDTQYF.

V is TRBV7-9 and J is TRBJ1-1, with D uncertain. Germline values: CDR1 SEHNR, CDR2 FQNEAQ (reference sequence). With 1 base removed from V and 9 bases from J, the gap between germline ends came to 9 bases. The CDR3 runs to 12 residues. The CDR3 loop is CASSLDRGKAFF. The CDR3 DNA reads as TGTGCCAGCAGCTTAGATCGGGGAAAAGCTTTCTTT.

CDR3 DNA: TGCGCCAGCAGCTTGCTCTATTTTAACACTGAAGCTTTCTTT. Encoded protein: CASSLLYFNTEAFF. The chain has TRBV5-1 and TRBJ1-1; D gene uncertain. The CDR3 has 14 residues. V shed 1 base and J shed 2 bases, with 9 bases lying between them. Germline CDR1 and CDR2: SGHRS and YFSETQ.

This clone has just one count. The gene calls are TRBV4-3 and TRBJ1-2; 11 nucleotides agree with TRBD1. The CDR3 totals 13 residues. Trimming at V came to 4 bases and at J to 7 bases, leaving 2 bases not matched to a gene. The V gene's germline CDR1 is LGHNA and CDR2 YSLEER. CDR3 coding DNA: TGCGCCAGCAGCCGAGGACAGGGGGCTGGCTACACCTTC. This gives the protein CASSRGQGAGYTF.

The chain uses TRBV4-2 and TRBJ2-7; 9 bases map to TRBD1. With 1 base clipped from V and 1 base from J, the junction kept 8 bases outside the gene matches. The germline V gene has CDR1 LGHNA and CDR2 YNFKEQ. The CDR3 has 17 amino acids. CDR3 coding DNA: TGTGCCAGCAGCCAAGGGGCCGACAGGGGGACATCCTACGAGCAGTACTTC. This codes for CASSQGADRGTSYEQYF.